This T cell receptor (beta chain) comes out of a study of blood T cell repertoires in COVID-19. Study background: Nucleic acid was either cDNA or gDNA, and it came from T cells, B-cell-depleted T cells, or PBMCs.

This clone was seen just once. This CDR3 is built from 15 residues. V shed 8 bases and J shed 7 bases, with 27 bases lying between them. Germline V lookup: CDR1 GTSNPN, CDR2 SVGIG (reference sequence). Study processing details: From reference gene primer amplification, estimates of nucleated cell counts were derived. Libraries were prepared by immunoSEQ multiplex PCR; TCRdb keeps only in-frame clonotypes and omits some of them. Clonal size and the V and J genes are those of that table, whereas D and trimming came from the DNA. The data show more than 140,000 clones, approximately 82% seen once. The specimen was peripheral blood. The V and J genes are TRBV30 and TRBJ2-7, with D possibly matching TRBD1 (7 bases). This TCR was sampled from a woman aged 45-65 years in a cohort sampled during active or convalescent COVID-19. Here the CDR3 DNA reads TGTGCCGGCGGGACAGCGCCCCGACATAGTGTTGAGCAGTACTTC. It encodes CAGGTAPRHSVEQYF.